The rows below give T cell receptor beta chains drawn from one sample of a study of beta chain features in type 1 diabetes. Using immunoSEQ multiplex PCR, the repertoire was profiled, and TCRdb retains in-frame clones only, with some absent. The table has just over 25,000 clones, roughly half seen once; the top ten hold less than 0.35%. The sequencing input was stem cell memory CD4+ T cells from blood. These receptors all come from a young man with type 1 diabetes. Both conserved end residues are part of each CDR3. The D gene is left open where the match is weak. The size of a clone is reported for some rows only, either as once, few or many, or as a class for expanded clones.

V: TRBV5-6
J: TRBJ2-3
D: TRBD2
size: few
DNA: TGTGCCAGCTCGACGGGGGGGCGATTGGATACGCAGTATTTT
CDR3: CASSTGGRLDTQYF

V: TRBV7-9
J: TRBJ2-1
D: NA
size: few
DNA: TGTGCCAGCAGCTCCACCAGGGCGGGGAGCATCAATGAGCAGTTCTTC
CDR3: CASSSTRAGSINEQFF

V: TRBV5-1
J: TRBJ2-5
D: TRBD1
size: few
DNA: TGCGCCAGCAGCTCCGGGACAGGGGTTTTGGAGACCCAGTACTTC
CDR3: CASSSGTGVLETQYF

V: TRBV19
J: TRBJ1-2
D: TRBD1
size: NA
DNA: TGTGCCAGCGAGGACAGGCACTATGGCTACACCTTC
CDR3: CASEDRHYGYTF

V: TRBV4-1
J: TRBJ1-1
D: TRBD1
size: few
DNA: TGCGCCAGCAGCCAGAGGGGACAGGGCCCTAACACTGAAGCTTTCTTT
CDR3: CASSQRGQGPNTEAFF

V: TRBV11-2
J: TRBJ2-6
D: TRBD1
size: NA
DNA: TGTGCCAGCAGCACAACAGGGGCGGGCGGGGCCAACGTCCTGACTTTC
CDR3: CASSTTGAGGANVLTF

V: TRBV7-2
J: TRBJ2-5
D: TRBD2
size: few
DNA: TGTGCCAGCAGCGCCAGCGGGGGGATCCAAGAGACCCAGTACTTC
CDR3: CASSASGGIQETQYF

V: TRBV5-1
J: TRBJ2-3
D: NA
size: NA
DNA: TGCGCCAGCAGCTTGGCCCTGGGGGCCACAGATACGCAGTATTTT
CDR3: CASSLALGATDTQYF

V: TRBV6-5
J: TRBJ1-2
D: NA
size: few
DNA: TGTGCCAGCACCGCGGCTCAGGGCCACTATGGCTACACCTTC
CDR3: CASTAAQGHYGYTF

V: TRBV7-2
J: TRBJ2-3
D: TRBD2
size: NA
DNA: TGTGCCAGCAGCTTTGCCCTAGCGGGGGCGCTTGGCACAGATACGCAGTATTTT
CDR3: CASSFALAGALGTDTQYF

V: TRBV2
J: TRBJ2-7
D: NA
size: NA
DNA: TGTGCCAGCAGTACTGGAAGGGGGAGCTACGAGCAGTACTTC
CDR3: CASSTGRGSYEQYF

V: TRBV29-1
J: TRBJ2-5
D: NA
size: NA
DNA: TGCAGCGCAGAAGTGGGCGCAGTTCAAGAGACCCAGTACTTC
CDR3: CSAEVGAVQETQYF

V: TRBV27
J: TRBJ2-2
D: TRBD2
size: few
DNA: TGTGCCAGCAGTTTTCTTAGCGGGAGGGCCCTCGCCGGGGAGCTGTTTTTT
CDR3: CASSFLSGRALAGELFF

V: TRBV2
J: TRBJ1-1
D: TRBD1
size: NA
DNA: TGTGCCAGCAGTGAACGGGACAGGGGAGCTTTCTTT
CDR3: CASSERDRGAFF

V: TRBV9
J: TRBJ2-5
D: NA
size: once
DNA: TGTGCCAGCAGCGTGGCAGACCAAGAGACCCAGTACTTC
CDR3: CASSVADQETQYF

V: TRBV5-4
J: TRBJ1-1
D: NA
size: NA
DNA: TGTGCCAGCAGCACCGACCCCGGGGGTTTCGCTGAAGCTTTCTTT
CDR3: CASSTDPGGFAEAFF

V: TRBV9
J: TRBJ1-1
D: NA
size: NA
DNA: TGTGCCAGCAGCGTAACCGGGGGGGGAGGGAACACTGAAGCTTTCTTT
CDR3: CASSVTGGGGNTEAFF

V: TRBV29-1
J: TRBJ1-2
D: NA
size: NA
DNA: TGCAGCGTTTCACGAGGACTCTCCTATGGCTACACCTTC
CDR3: CSVSRGLSYGYTF

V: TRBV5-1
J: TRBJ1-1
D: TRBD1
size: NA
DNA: TGCGCCAGCAGCTGGGACAGGGCGAACACTGAAGCTTTCTTT
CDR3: CASSWDRANTEAFF

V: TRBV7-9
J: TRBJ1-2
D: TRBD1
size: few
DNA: TGTGCCAGCAGCTTAGCGGGACAGGGGGCTTATGGCTACACCTTC
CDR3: CASSLAGQGAYGYTF

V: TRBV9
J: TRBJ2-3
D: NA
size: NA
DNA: TGTGCCAGCAGCGTAGGAGGGGGGGTGAGCACAGATACGCAGTATTTT
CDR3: CASSVGGGVSTDTQYF

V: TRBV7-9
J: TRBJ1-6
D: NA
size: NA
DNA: TGTGCCAGCAGCTTAGTGGGCGGGACCGCTAATTCACCCCTCCACTTT
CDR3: CASSLVGGTANSPLHF

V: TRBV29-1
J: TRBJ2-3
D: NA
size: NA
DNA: TGCAGCGTTGGGGAGGCTAGCGTTAGGGATACGCAGTATTTT
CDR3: CSVGEASVRDTQYF

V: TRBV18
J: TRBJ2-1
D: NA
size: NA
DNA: TGTGCCAGCTCACCGGGTCGAATTGGACTTAACAATGAGCAGTTCTTC
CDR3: CASSPGRIGLNNEQFF

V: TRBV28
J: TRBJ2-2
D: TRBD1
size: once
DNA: TGTGCCAGCAGTCCCGGGACAGACACCGGGGAGCTGTTTTTT
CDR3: CASSPGTDTGELFF

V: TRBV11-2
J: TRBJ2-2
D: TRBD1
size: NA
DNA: TGTGCCAGCAGACCACAGGGGGGAACCGGGGAGCTGTTTTTT
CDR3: CASRPQGGTGELFF

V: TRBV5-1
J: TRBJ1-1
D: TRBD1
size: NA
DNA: TGCGCCAGCAGCACCGGACAGGAGAACACTGAAGCTTTCTTT
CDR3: CASSTGQENTEAFF

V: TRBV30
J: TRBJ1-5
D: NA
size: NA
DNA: TGTGCCTGGAGTGTACGGGCAGGGATTAGCAATCAGCCCCAGCATTTT
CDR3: CAWSVRAGISNQPQHF

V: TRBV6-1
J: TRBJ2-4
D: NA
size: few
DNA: TGTGCCAGTTCCCCGGGGTCCAAAAACATTCAGTACTTC
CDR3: CASSPGSKNIQYF

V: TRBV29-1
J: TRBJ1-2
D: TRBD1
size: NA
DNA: TGCAGCGTGGCCGGACAGGGGAACTATGGCTACACCTTC
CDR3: CSVAGQGNYGYTF

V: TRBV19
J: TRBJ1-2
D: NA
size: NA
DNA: TGTGCCAGTAGTATAGGGCAGACTACTAACTATGGCTACACCTTC
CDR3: CASSIGQTTNYGYTF

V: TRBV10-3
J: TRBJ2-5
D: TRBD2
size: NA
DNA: TGTGCCATCAGTGAGCCAGATGGACTAGCGGGAGGAGAGACCCAGTACTTC
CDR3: CAISEPDGLAGGETQYF

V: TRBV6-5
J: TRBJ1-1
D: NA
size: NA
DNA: TGTGCCAGCACCACCCCCGGGGGACGAGGTGAAGCTTTCTTT
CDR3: CASTTPGGRGEAFF

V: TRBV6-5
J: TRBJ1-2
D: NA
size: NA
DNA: TGTGCCAGCAGGAAAACAGGGAGCGGGGCGGGCTACACCTTC
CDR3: CASRKTGSGAGYTF

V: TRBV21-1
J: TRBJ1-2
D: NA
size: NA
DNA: TGTGCCAGCAGCCTTCCGGGACAGGGGGCGTGTGGCTACACCTTC
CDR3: CASSLPGQGACGYTF

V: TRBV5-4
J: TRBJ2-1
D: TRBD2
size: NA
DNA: TGTGCCAGCAGCTTGGCATCGGGGGGGAGGAATGAGCAGTTCTTC
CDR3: CASSLASGGRNEQFF

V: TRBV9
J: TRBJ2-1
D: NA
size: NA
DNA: TGTGCCAGCAGCGTAGCTGATCCGAGATCCAATGAGCAGTTCTTC
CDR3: CASSVADPRSNEQFF

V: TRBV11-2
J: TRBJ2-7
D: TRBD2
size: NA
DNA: TGTGCCAGCAGCCCCTCCCCCAGCGGGGGGCCCTACGAGCAGTACTTC
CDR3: CASSPSPSGGPYEQYF

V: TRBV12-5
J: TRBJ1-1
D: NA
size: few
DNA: TGTGCTAGTGGTTTGGGGACAGCAAACACTGAAGCTTTCTTT
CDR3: CASGLGTANTEAFF

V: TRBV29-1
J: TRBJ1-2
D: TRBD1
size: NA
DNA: TGCAGCATTTTTGACAGGGCCACCTATGGCTACACCTTC
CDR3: CSIFDRATYGYTF

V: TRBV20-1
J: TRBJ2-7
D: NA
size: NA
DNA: TGCAGTGCTAGAACAGGGAGCGAGCAGTACTTC
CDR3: CSARTGSEQYF

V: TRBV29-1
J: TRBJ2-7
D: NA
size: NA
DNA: TGCAGCGTTGAGCCGGCAGGGGCCTACGAGCAGTACTTC
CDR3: CSVEPAGAYEQYF

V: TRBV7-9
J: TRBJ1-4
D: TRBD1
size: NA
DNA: TGTGCCAGCGGACCGGGACAGGGGTATGAAAAACTGTTTTTT
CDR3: CASGPGQGYEKLFF

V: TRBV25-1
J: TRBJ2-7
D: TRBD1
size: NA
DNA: TGTGCCAGCAGAGGACAGGTATCCTACGAGCAGTACTTC
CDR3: CASRGQVSYEQYF

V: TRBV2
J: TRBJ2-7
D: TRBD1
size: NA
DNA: TGTGCCAGCAGGGGACAGACTTACGAGCAGTACTTC
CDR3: CASRGQTYEQYF

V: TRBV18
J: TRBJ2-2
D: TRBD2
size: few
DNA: TGTGCCAGCTCACCACAAGCGGGAGCGACCGGGGAGCTGTTTTTT
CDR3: CASSPQAGATGELFF

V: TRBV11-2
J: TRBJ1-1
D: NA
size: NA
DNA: TGTGCCAGCAGCACCGACAGAATAACTGAAGCTTTCTTT
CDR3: CASSTDRITEAFF

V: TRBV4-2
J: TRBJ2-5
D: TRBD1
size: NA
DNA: TGTGCCAGCAGCCTTCCGGGACAGAAAGAGACCCAGTACTTC
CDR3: CASSLPGQKETQYF

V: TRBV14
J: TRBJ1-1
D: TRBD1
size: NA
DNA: TGTGCCAGCAGCCAATGGGACAGGGGGCGCGGCACTGAAGCTTTCTTT
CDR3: CASSQWDRGRGTEAFF